The present T cell receptor beta chain was sequenced within a study of control samples from healthy donors and cancer patients. Sequencing was performed with immunoSEQ multiplex PCR; in TCRdb, only in-frame clones are kept and a portion is missing. The table includes over 100,000 clones, roughly 92% detected once. The CDR3 runs 14 residues. V lost 5 bases, J lost 2 bases, and 12 bases lay in between. CDR1 and CDR2 (germline): SGHDN, FVKESK. The gene calls are TRBV14 and TRBJ2-5; D assignment may be TRBD1 or TRBD2 (5 bases each). Sequencing was carried out using blood. This sequence originates from a man younger than 35 in good health. CDR3 in amino acids: CASSFQWGQETQYF. CDR3 sequence (DNA): TGTGCCAGCAGCTTCCAGTGGGGGCAAGAGACCCAGTACTTC.